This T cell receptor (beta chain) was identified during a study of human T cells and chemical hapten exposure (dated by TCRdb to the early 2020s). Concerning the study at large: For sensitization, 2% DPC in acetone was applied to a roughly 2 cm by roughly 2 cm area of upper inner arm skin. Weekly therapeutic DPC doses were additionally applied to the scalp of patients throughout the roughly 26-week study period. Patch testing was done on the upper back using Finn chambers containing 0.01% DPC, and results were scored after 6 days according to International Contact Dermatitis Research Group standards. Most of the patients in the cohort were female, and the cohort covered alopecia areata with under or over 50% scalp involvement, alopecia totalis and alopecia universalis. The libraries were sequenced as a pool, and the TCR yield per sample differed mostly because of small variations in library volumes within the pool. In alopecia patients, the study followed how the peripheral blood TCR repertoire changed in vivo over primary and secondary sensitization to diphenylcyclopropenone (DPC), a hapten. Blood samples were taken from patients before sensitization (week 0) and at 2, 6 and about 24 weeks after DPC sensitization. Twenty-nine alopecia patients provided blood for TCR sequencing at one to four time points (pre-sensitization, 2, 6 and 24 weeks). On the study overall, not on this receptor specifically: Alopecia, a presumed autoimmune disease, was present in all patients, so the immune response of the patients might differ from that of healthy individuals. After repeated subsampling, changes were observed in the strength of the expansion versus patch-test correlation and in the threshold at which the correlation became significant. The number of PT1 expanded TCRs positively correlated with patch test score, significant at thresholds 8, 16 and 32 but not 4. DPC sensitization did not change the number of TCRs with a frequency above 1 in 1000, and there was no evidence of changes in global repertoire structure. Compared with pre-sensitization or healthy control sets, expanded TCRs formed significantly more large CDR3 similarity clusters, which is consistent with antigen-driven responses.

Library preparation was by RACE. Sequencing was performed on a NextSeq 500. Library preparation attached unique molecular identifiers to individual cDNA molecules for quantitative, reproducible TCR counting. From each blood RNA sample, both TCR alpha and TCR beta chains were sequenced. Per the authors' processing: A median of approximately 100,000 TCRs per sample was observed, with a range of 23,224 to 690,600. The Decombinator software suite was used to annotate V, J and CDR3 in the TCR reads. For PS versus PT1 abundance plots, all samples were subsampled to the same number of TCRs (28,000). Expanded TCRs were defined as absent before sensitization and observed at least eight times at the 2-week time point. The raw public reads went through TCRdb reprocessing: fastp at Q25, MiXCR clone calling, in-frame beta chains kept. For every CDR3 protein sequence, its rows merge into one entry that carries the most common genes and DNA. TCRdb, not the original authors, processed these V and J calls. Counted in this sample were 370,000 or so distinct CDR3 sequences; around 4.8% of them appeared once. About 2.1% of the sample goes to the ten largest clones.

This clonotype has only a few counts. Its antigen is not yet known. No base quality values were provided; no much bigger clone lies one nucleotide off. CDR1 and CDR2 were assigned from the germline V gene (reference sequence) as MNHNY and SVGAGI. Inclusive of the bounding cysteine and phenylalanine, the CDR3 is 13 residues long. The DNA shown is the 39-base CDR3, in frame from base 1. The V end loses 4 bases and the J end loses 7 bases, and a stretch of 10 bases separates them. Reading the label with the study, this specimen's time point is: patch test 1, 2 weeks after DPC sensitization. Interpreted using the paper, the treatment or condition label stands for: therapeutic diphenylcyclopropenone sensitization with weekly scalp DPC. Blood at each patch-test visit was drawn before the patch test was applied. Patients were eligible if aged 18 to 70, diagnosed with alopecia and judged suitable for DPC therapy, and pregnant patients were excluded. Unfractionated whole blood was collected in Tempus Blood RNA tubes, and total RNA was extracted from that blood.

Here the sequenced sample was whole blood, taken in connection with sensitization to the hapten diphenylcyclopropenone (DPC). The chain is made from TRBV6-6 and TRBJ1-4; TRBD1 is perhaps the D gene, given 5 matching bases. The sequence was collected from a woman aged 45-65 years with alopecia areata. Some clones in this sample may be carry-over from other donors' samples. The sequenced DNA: TGTGCCAGCAGTTTAGGGGCCAGTGAAAAACTGTTTTTT. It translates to CASSLGASEKLFF.